This is a list of T cell receptor beta chains from one sample in a study of T-cell reconstitution after alpha-beta-depleted transplantation in children. TCRdb ran MiXCR on the PCR reads and lists one entry per CDR3 protein. The data show a few hundred thousand distinct CDR3 sequences, with around 27% seen just once and 30% to 40% held by the top ten. This sample comprised PBMCs, obtained before TCRalphabeta/CD19-depleted stem cell transplant. The receptors come from a boy younger than two with Wiskott-Aldrich syndrome, due to receive a stem cell transplant. CDR3s include the opening cysteine and the closing phenylalanine or tryptophan. Fields, in order: D gene, V gene, J gene, clone size, CDR3 protein, CDR3 DNA. The D gene is left open where the match is weak. Clone size, where shown, is once, few, many, or a class for clones that have expanded.

TRBD1	TRBV5-6	TRBJ2-5	few	CASSLEVGDRETQETQYF	TGTGCCAGCAGCTTGGAGGTAGGGGACAGGGAAACTCAAGAGACCCAGTACTTC
TRBD1	TRBV10-3	TRBJ2-1	few	CAISGRTGGGYEQFF	TGTGCCATCAGTGGACGGACAGGGGGCGGGTATGAGCAGTTCTTC
TRBD2	TRBV4-1	TRBJ2-7	-	CASSQDGLGRDEQYF	TGCGCCAGCAGCCAAGACGGCCTAGGGAGGGACGAGCAGTACTTC
-	TRBV11-2	TRBJ2-1	-	CASSLVGRGWSSYNEQFF	TGTGCCAGCAGCTTAGTCGGTAGGGGCTGGAGCTCCTACAATGAGCAGTTCTTC
TRBD2	TRBV29-1	TRBJ2-1	few	CSVEATSVEQFF	TGCAGCGTTGAAGCAACTAGCGTGGAGCAGTTCTTC
-	TRBV12-3/TRBV12-4	TRBJ2-7	-	CASSFRGIYEQYF	TGTGCCAGCAGTTTCCGGGGAATCTACGAGCAGTACTTC
TRBD1	TRBV11-2	TRBJ1-6	few	CASSLTPTGGIHF	TGTGCCAGCAGCTTAACCCCAACAGGGGGCATCCACTTT
-	TRBV4-1	TRBJ2-5	-	CASSQGRYPGETQYF	TGCGCCAGCAGCCAAGGTCGGTACCCCGGGGAGACCCAGTACTTC
-	TRBV6-1	TRBJ2-4	few	CASSAPAGIAKNIQYF	TGTGCCAGCAGCGCACCGGCAGGAATAGCCAAAAACATTCAGTACTTC
-	TRBV7-2	TRBJ1-2	few	CASSFLGWGYTF	TGTGCCAGCAGCTTCCTGGGATGGGGCTACACCTTC
TRBD2	TRBV11-1	TRBJ2-5	-	CASSPRGALAGASETQYF	TGTGCCAGCAGCCCGAGGGGGGCTCTAGCGGGAGCCTCGGAGACCCAGTACTTC
TRBD2	TRBV2	TRBJ2-7	-	CASRPSGYEQYF	TGTGCCAGTCGGCCTAGCGGCTACGAGCAGTACTTC
TRBD2	TRBV29-1	TRBJ2-5	-	CSVIGLVGQTQYF	TGCAGCGTCATCGGACTAGTCGGTCAGACCCAGTACTTC
-	TRBV5-1	TRBJ1-4	-	CASSLGHTGTNEKLFF	TGCGCCAGCAGCTTGGGCCATACTGGGACAAATGAAAAACTGTTTTTT
TRBD1	TRBV30	TRBJ1-2	few	CAWSLHPGGGYGYTF	TGTGCCTGGAGTCTCCATCCAGGGGGCGGCTATGGCTACACCTTC
-	TRBV4-2	TRBJ2-5	-	CASSQEKGWETQYF	TGTGCCAGCAGCCAAGAGAAGGGCTGGGAGACCCAGTACTTC
TRBD2	TRBV15	TRBJ2-1	few	CATYTTGSGSNEQFF	TGTGCCACCTACACGACGGGTAGCGGGAGCAATGAGCAGTTCTTC
-	TRBV4-1	TRBJ2-5	-	CASSQDPRGSGSQETQYF	TGCGCCAGCAGCCAAGACCCGCGTGGCAGCGGGTCCCAAGAGACCCAGTACTTC
-	TRBV7-8	TRBJ1-2	once	CASSLGVLPEGYGYTF	TGTGCCAGCAGCTTAGGGGTGCTCCCTGAGGGCTATGGCTACACCTTC
TRBD2	TRBV6-2/TRBV6-3	TRBJ2-5	-	CASFGGLAGETQYF	TGTGCCAGCTTCGGTGGACTAGCGGGAGAGACCCAGTACTTC
-	TRBV9	TRBJ1-6	-	CASSSGGSPLHF	TGTGCCAGCAGCTCCGGGGGTTCACCCCTCCACTTT
-	TRBV3-1	TRBJ2-1	few	CASSQELARVNNEQFF	TGTGCCAGCAGCCAAGAGCTAGCGAGGGTTAACAATGAGCAGTTCTTC
-	TRBV2	TRBJ2-5	-	CASSEAGETQYF	TGTGCCAGCAGTGAAGCGGGAGAGACCCAGTACTTC
-	TRBV20-1	TRBJ2-1	-	CSARGDFSGFNEQFF	TGCAGTGCTAGAGGGGACTTCAGCGGTTTCAATGAGCAGTTCTTC
-	TRBV21-1	TRBJ2-3	-	CASSRERCTDTQYF	TGTGCCAGCAGCAGGGAGCGGTGCACAGATACGCAGTATTTT
TRBD2	TRBV11-2	TRBJ2-1	few	CASSSGTSGNTPYNEQFF	TGTGCCAGCAGCTCCGGGACTAGCGGTAATACACCCTACAATGAGCAGTTCTTC
-	TRBV18	TRBJ1-2	-	CASSPRVAQNYGYTF	TGTGCCAGCTCACCACGAGTAGCGCAAAACTATGGCTACACCTTC
TRBD1	TRBV6-1	TRBJ1-4	-	CASSRTRQGANEKLFF	TGTGCCAGCAGCCGTACCAGACAGGGTGCTAATGAAAAACTGTTTTTT
-	TRBV20-1	TRBJ1-2	few	CSARTQGVRSYGYTF	TGCAGTGCTAGAACACAGGGCGTTCGTAGCTATGGCTACACCTTC
TRBD2	TRBV7-9	TRBJ2-3	-	CASSFGLAVTDTQYF	TGTGCCAGCAGCTTCGGACTAGCGGTCACAGATACGCAGTATTTT
-	TRBV12-3/TRBV12-4	TRBJ2-3	few	CASSLQISADTQYF	TGTGCCAGCAGTTTACAGATTAGCGCAGATACGCAGTATTTT
-	TRBV12-3/TRBV12-4	TRBJ1-2	-	CASSLNPEGVGYTF	TGTGCCAGCAGTTTAAATCCTGAGGGCGTTGGCTACACCTTC
-	TRBV5-6	TRBJ1-2	-	CASSLSPGALWSSGYTF	TGTGCCAGCAGCTTGTCGCCGGGGGCCCTTTGGAGTTCGGGCTACACCTTC
TRBD2	TRBV12-3/TRBV12-4	TRBJ2-7	few	CASSHLAGGPGEQYF	TGTGCCAGCAGTCACCTAGCGGGAGGGCCCGGGGAGCAGTACTTC
TRBD2	TRBV20-1	TRBJ2-1	few	CSASTSGRAQRRYNEQFF	TGCAGTGCTTCGACTAGCGGGAGGGCCCAGAGAAGATACAATGAGCAGTTCTTC
-	TRBV27	TRBJ1-2	-	CASSLSVSTGNYGYTF	TGTGCCAGCAGTTTATCGGTTTCCACAGGGAACTATGGCTACACCTTC
-	TRBV3-1	TRBJ1-4	-	CASSQSDEKLFF	TGTGCCAGCAGCCAGTCGGATGAAAAACTGTTTTTT
-	TRBV7-2	TRBJ2-3	-	CASGRGFDTDTQYF	TGTGCCAGCGGCCGAGGGTTCGACACAGATACGCAGTATTTT